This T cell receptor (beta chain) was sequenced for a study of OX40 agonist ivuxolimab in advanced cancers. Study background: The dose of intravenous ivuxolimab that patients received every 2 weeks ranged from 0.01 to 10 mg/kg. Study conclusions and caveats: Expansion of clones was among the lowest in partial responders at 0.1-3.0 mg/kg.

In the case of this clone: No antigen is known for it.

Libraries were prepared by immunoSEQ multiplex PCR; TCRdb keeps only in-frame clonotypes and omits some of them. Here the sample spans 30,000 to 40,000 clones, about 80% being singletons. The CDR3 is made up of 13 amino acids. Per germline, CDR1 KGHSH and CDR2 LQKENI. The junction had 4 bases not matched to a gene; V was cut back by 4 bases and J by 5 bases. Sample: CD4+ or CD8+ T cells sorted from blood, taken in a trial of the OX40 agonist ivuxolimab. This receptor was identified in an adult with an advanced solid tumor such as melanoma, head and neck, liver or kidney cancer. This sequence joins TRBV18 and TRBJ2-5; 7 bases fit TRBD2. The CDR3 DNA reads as TGTGCCAGCTCACAGAGGGAGGGCGAGACCCAGTACTTC. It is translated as CASSQREGETQYF.